Reported below is one TCR beta chain. Its antigen is undetermined. Hyperthyroidism was new, under 2 months, in patients aged 18 to 65. Enrollment excluded any patients with other autoimmune diseases, uncontrolled infections, pregnancy or lactation. This entry belongs to a study of Graves' ophthalmopathy and Graves' hyperthyroidism. Study findings and constraints: In predicting ophthalmopathy progression, the model reached around 65% sensitivity and under 75% specificity.

Amplification of the TCR beta CDR3 regions used RNA transcripts (as template). Second-round multiplex PCR came after a first-round RT-PCR that employed HTBI primers. TCRdb processed the multiplex PCR reads anew with MiXCR; each CDR3 protein has one entry. Of about 16,000 distinct CDR3 sequences listed, 46% were seen once; the top ten hold about 25%. The material sequenced was peripheral blood. This TCR was sampled from a woman aged 35 to 49 with stable Graves' hyperthyroidism.

The CDR3, as DNA: TGTGCCAGCAGTTACTCATCTCCGGGACAGTTCCCCTACGAGCAGTACTTC. Protein: CASSYSSPGQFPYEQYF. The genes are TRBV6-2 or TRBV6-3 and TRBJ2-7; 7 bases are a match to TRBD1. The CDR3 is 17 amino acids. CDR1 MNHEY and CDR2 SVGEGT come from the germline V gene. Trimming at V came to 0 bases and at J to 2 bases, leaving 10 bases not matched to a gene.